Each of the 13 T cell receptor beta chains below was sequenced from the same sample in a study of T cell responses to AZD1222 COVID-19 vaccine. Data came from immunoSEQ multiplex PCR; TCRdb stores just in-frame clones and leaves some out. The sample comprises about 110,000 clones, around 81% of which are singletons, and about 9.5% rests with the top ten. The specimen comprised peripheral blood, sampled on day 0 of AZD1222 vaccination. These TCRs come from an adult in good health.

V gene TRBV3-1 (or the pseudogene TRBV3-2) combines with J gene TRBJ1-3; D is uncertain. The CDR3 spans 14 residues. Trimming removed 5 bases at V and 0 bases at J, with 8 bases between. Germline-derived CDR1 and CDR2 are LGHDT and YNNKEL (reference sequence). CDR3 DNA sequence: TGTGCCAGCAGCTACCGGGCCTCTGGAAACACCATATATTTT. Its protein is CASSYRASGNTIYF.

This chain connects TRBV11-2 to TRBJ2-5; TRBD2 matches at 7 bases. Per the germline V gene, CDR1 is SGHAT and CDR2 is FQNNGV. The CDR3 extends over 15 amino acids. V dropped 1 base and J dropped 5; count of bases not matched to a gene: 7. The CDR3 DNA is TGTGCCAGCAGCTTAGGATCGGGACTATCCGAGACCCAGTACTTC. Residues: CASSLGSGLSETQYF.

This chain uses TRBV7-2 with TRBJ1-6, with D possibly TRBD1 on 5 matching bases. CDR3 length: 17 amino acids. Germline V gives CDR1 SGHTA, CDR2 FQGNSA. The V and J ends lost 1 base and 0 bases respectively, with 10 bases between them. The CDR3 DNA sequence: TGTGCCAGCAGCTTAGGGCCTGGGGGCTCCTATAATTCACCCCTCCACTTT. It translates to CASSLGPGGSYNSPLHF.

The rearrangement links TRBV6-2 or TRBV6-3 to TRBJ2-5; unclear D gene. The germline CDR1 and CDR2 sequences are MNHEY and SVGEGT. Trimming left V 1 base short and J 4 bases short, with 4 bases between. CDR3 size: 12 residues. CDR3 sequence reads: CASSYYRETQYF. The CDR3 bases are TGTGCCAGCAGTTACTACCGAGAGACCCAGTACTTC.

V usage is TRBV7-9 and J usage is TRBJ2-3; TRBD1 is a possible D gene (5 bases). Deletions cut 3 bases from V and 2 bases from J, with 12 bases between. Looked up from germline, CDR1 is SEHNR and CDR2 is FQNEAQ (reference sequence). This CDR3 contains 15 residues. DNA for the CDR3: TGTGCCAGCAGCTTGGCAGGGTATGTCACAGATACGCAGTATTTT. It translates to CASSLAGYVTDTQYF.

The rearrangement uses TRBV13 and TRBJ2-7; 9 bases match TRBD1. Per the germline V gene, CDR1 is PRHDT and CDR2 is FYEKMQ (reference sequence). Trimming cost V 5 bases and J 5 bases; bases outside gene matches: 10. The CDR3 loop spans 15 amino acids. The chain's CDR3 is CASSLRTGAGDEQYF. The CDR3 DNA sequence: TGTGCCAGCAGCCTCCGGACAGGGGCAGGGGACGAGCAGTACTTC.

The CDR3 DNA follows: TGTGCCAGTAGTCGACAGGGGGCGAACAATCAGCCCCAGCATTTT. Protein product: CASSRQGANNQPQHF. J is TRBJ1-5 and V is TRBV19, with 10 bases identical to TRBD1. The germline CDR1 and CDR2 sequences are LNHDA and SQIVND (reference sequence). V shed 5 bases, J shed 3 bases, and the junction held 4 bases outside the gene matches. The CDR3 sequence is 15 residues long. Complete variable domain (other parts from reference TRBV19 and TRBJ1-5): DGGITQSPKYLFRKEGQNVTLSCEQNLNHDAMYWYRQDPGQGLRLIYYSQIVNDFQKGDIAEGYSVSREKKESFPLTVTSAQKNPTAFYLCASSRQGANNQPQHFGDGTRLSIL.

The J gene is TRBJ2-7, the V gene TRBV19; TRBD1 aligns across 7 bases. This CDR3 has 14 amino acids. CDR1 is LNHDA and CDR2 is SQIVND in the germline V gene (reference sequence). V lost 6 bases to trimming and J lost 9 bases; unmatched junction nucleotides: 14. CDR3 region: CASSPGGGQITQYF. CDR3 DNA sequence: TGTGCCAGTAGCCCGGGTGGGGGACAGATTACGCAGTACTTC.

This chain links TRBV27 with TRBJ1-6, with D unclear. The CDR3 loop spans 14 amino acids. The V end was cut by 3 bases, the J end by 9 bases, with 12 bases between. Germline V gene sequence: CDR1 MNHEY, CDR2 SMNVEV (reference sequence). This CDR3 reads CASSFTALTSPLHF. The CDR3 nucleotides read TGTGCCAGCAGTTTTACAGCCCTCACTTCACCCCTCCACTTT.

This clone was observed a single time. The V gene is TRBV6-5, the J gene TRBJ1-1, with TRBD1 matching 7 bases. This CDR3 comprises 15 residues. V lost 2 bases and J lost 4; bases outside the gene matches: 7. CDR1 and CDR2 from the germline V gene are MNHEY and SVGAGI. Here the CDR3 DNA reads TGTGCCAGCAGTTACAGGGGGCGTGGTGGCACTGAAGCTTTCTTT. Its translation is CASSYRGRGGTEAFF.

V is TRBV12-3 or TRBV12-4 and J is TRBJ2-7, with D perhaps TRBD1 or TRBD2 (5 bases each). V was trimmed by 7 bases and J by 5 bases, leaving 12 bases between them. The CDR3 loop spans 12 amino acids. DNA of the CDR3: TGTGCCAGCACCCCCCGGGGCGACGAGCAGTACTTC. Amino acids: CASTPRGDEQYF.

This rearrangement joins TRBV28 to TRBJ1-6, with 7 bases fitting TRBD1. V trimming: 7 bases; J trimming: 7 bases; junction bases outside the gene matches: 10. Germline V gene data show CDR1 as MDHEN and CDR2 as SYDVKM. This CDR3 has 15 residues. CDR3 sequence: CASTSPGQLNSPLHF. Written as DNA, the CDR3 is TGTGCCAGCACCTCCCCGGGACAGCTAAATTCACCCCTCCACTTT.

V and J are TRBV19 and TRBJ1-1; 7 bases are shared with TRBD1. V lost 4 bases, J lost 12 bases, and 14 bases stayed unmatched. Germline V lookup: CDR1 LNHDA, CDR2 SQIVND (reference sequence). This CDR3 is 14 amino acids long. The CDR3 sequence: CASSTLQGNGRPFF. CDR3 in DNA: TGTGCCAGTAGTACCTTACAGGGGAACGGGAGGCCTTTCTTT.